Listed here is a single TCR beta chain. Its antigen is undetermined. Semi-nested PCR with Nested Universal Primer A followed constant-region reverse priming of full-length variable regions. TCRdb ran MiXCR on the 5' RACE reads and lists one entry per CDR3 protein. The table has around 37,000 distinct CDR3 sequences, 29% seen once. Findings and limits, study-wide: The larger-cohort validation was restricted to a single TCR beta V-J rearrangement rather than whole repertoires.

The clonotype comes from a female donor with breast cancer. Sequencing was performed on memory CD4+ T cells sorted from a lymph node. Stated subset: memory CD4+ T cells, CD4+CD45RO+CD25-.

CDR3 sequence reads: CATRVWQGPGNIQYF. The CDR3, as DNA: TGTGCCACCAGAGTGTGGCAGGGGCCTGGAAACATTCAGTACTTC. This chain connects TRBV13 to TRBJ2-4, with D maybe TRBD1 (6 bases). CDR1 is PRHDT and CDR2 is FYEKMQ in the germline V gene (reference sequence). Between the trimmed V and J ends, which lost 10 bases and 6 bases, there was a span of 22 bases. The CDR3 is 15 amino acids.